The 9 T cell receptor beta chains reported below all come from one sample, sequenced in a study of blood T cell repertoires in COVID-19. Produced via immunoSEQ multiplex PCR; TCRdb's table is partial and in-frame only. The sample lists 200,000 to 250,000 clones, over 75% occurring once. Sequenced input: peripheral blood. The receptors originated from a man aged 25 to 45 who had recovered from COVID-19.

The chain has TRBV7-9 and TRBJ2-7, with TRBD2 matching 7 bases. V lost 5 bases to trimming and J lost 6 bases; unmatched junction nucleotides: 7. This CDR3 comprises 13 residues. CDR1 is SEHNR, CDR2 FQNEAQ, per germline (reference sequence). CDR3 loop: CASSPPTSLEQYF. Here the CDR3 DNA reads TGTGCCAGCAGCCCTCCGACTAGCCTCGAGCAGTACTTC.

J is TRBJ1-6 and V is TRBV12-3 or TRBV12-4; possible D gene TRBD1, 6 bases. The CDR3 is 12 residues long. V lost 5 bases to trimming and J lost 9 bases, with 8 bases between them. The CDR3 loop is CASSAGVSPLHF. The CDR3 DNA follows: TGTGCCAGCAGTGCAGGGGTTTCACCCCTCCACTTT.

J is TRBJ2-5 and V is TRBV11-2; 12 positions agree with TRBD2. From germline, CDR1 is SGHAT and CDR2 FQNNGV. The CDR3 is 15 amino acids. V lost 5 bases, J lost 2 bases, and 3 bases stayed unmatched. Here the CDR3 reads CASSRTSGTQETQYF. The CDR3 DNA sequence: TGTGCCAGCAGCCGGACTAGCGGGACGCAAGAGACCCAGTACTTC.

This clone was seen more than once but under ten times. The rearrangement joins TRBV25-1 to TRBJ2-2; TRBD2 agrees at 8 bases. The CDR3 sequence is 12 residues long. V lost 3 bases to trimming and J lost 12 bases; unmatched junction nucleotides: 3. CDR1 is MGHDK and CDR2 is SYGVNS in the germline V gene. CDR3 residues: CASSEGLGKLFF. CDR3 bases: TGTGCCAGCAGTGAGGGACTAGGGAAGCTGTTTTTT.

The chain carries TRBV19 and TRBJ1-5; possibly TRBD1 for D (6 bases). V lost 0 bases to trimming and J lost 5 bases, with 17 bases between them. The CDR3 has 17 residues. The germline CDR1 and CDR2 sequences are LNHDA and SQIVND (reference sequence). The CDR3 DNA follows: TGTGCCAGTAGTATAGATCGGGGGGTAGGGGGTGATCAGCCCCAGCATTTT. It is translated as CASSIDRGVGGDQPQHF.

DNA of the CDR3: TGTGCCAGCAGCTTAGGGGGACATCCCTCTGGAAACACCATATATTTT. Translating it yields CASSLGGHPSGNTIYF. The chain recombines TRBV7-9 with TRBJ1-3, with D perhaps TRBD1 (6 bases). Between the trimmed V and J ends, which lost 1 base and 0 bases, there was a span of 10 bases. Germline values: CDR1 SEHNR, CDR2 FQNEAQ (reference sequence). This CDR3 is 16 amino acids long.

The chain has TRBV2 and TRBJ2-2; TRBD2 matches at 10 bases. V lost 7 bases to trimming and J lost 3 bases; unmatched junction nucleotides: 5. Germline assignment: CDR1 SNHLY and CDR2 FYNNEI. This CDR3 spans 15 amino acids. The CDR3 DNA sequence: TGTGCCAGCACGGCTAGCGGGGGCTACACCGGGGAGCTGTTTTTT. This codes for CASTASGGYTGELFF.

The CDR3 DNA reads as TGTGCCAGCAGTTCAGCCGGAGAGGTAATAGTCCGGCAGTACTTC. Protein sequence: CASSSAGEVIVRQYF. V usage is TRBV6-2 or TRBV6-3 and J usage is TRBJ2-7; D remains ambiguous. CDR3 size: 15 residues. Per the germline V gene, CDR1 is MNHEY and CDR2 is SVGEGT. V lost 4 bases and J 9 bases, leaving 22 bases between the germline ends.

The gene calls are TRBV5-1 and TRBJ1-3, with TRBD1 matching over 9 bases. The germline gives CDR1 SGHRS, CDR2 YFSETQ. J lost 8 bases, V lost 7 bases, and 10 bases had no gene match. The CDR3 has 14 residues. Written as DNA, the CDR3 is TGCGCCAGCGGACAGGGGCGTGAGGGGGACACCATATATTTT. It encodes CASGQGREGDTIYF.